The T cell receptor (beta chain) described here comes from a study of blood T cell repertoires in COVID-19. About the research overall: Sources were T cells, B-cell-depleted T cells, or PBMCs; the material itself was cDNA or gDNA.

The germline V gene encodes CDR1 MNHEY and CDR2 SVGAGI. The V gene lost 7 bases and the J gene lost 4 bases, with 16 bases spanning the gap. This CDR3 spans 14 amino acids. The method was immunoSEQ multiplex PCR; TCRdb's version includes in-frame clones alone and lacks a portion of them. This sample has 65,000 to 85,000 clones, with 70% to 80% found just once. The chain uses TRBV6-5 and TRBJ1-1; D unclear. This sequence was found in a woman at least 80 years old with active or convalescent COVID-19. The specimen was peripheral blood. This CDR3 reads CASTEPGLSTEAFF. CDR3 bases: TGTGCCAGCACCGAACCGGGGTTGAGCACTGAAGCTTTCTTT.